The TCR beta chain described here comes from a study of PD-1 blockade in classical Hodgkin lymphoma. This CDR3 contains 17 residues. V was trimmed by 5 bases and J by 2 bases, leaving 18 bases between them. CDR1 and CDR2 (germline): SGHTA, FQGNSA. This clone has only one observation. The antigen remains undetermined. The assay was immunoSEQ multiplex PCR, and TCRdb's table has in-frame clones only and misses some. The repertoire includes tens of thousands of clones, 78% of them detected once, and 9.4% sits in the top ten. Overall study results and limits: Exclusion applied to patients who initiated nivolumab less than 1 year following ASCT.

The time point is: cycle 4 day 1 (C4D1), after less than 7 weeks of nivolumab. Every single patient, without exception, relapsed after autologous stem cell transplantation, and brentuximab vedotin exposure varied. The V gene is TRBV7-2, the J gene TRBJ1-4; D gene ambiguous. The specimen was peripheral blood mononuclear cells (PBMCs), collected before the fourth cycle of nivolumab. The source of this sequence is a human donor with classical Hodgkin lymphoma. CDR3 DNA sequence: TGTGCCAGCAGCGAATATACCATGGCCGGCACTAATGAAAAACTGTTTTTT. Protein: CASSEYTMAGTNEKLFF. The complete variable domain, with remaining parts taken from reference TRBV7-2 and TRBJ1-4, reads GAGVSQSPSNKVTEKGKDVELRCDPISGHTALYWYRQSLGQGLEFLIYFQGNSAPDKSGLPSDRFSAERTGGSVSTLTIQRTQQEDSAVYLCASSEYTMAGTNEKLFFGSGTQLSVL.